Each of the 30 T cell receptor beta chains below was sequenced from the same sample in a study of cytomegalovirus exposure and HLA in healthy donors. This table comes from immunoSEQ multiplex PCR, and its TCRdb copy is limited to in-frame clones, with some not included. The sample has 120,000 or so clones, approximately 90% seen once. Sequencing was done on a sample of PBMCs. The receptors shown here come from a woman aged 18-35 years in good health and CMV-seronegative.

The chain carries TRBV11-3 and TRBJ1-3, with D uncertain. There are 15 residues in the CDR3. The germline CDR1 and CDR2 sequences are SGHNT and YENEEA. Deletions cut 2 bases from V and 1 base from J, with 9 bases between. CDR3 bases: TGTGCCAGCAGCTTAAGTGGCAGGTCTGGAAACACCATATATTTT. Translated, it gives CASSLSGRSGNTIYF.

A word on this clone: A junction boundary mismatches the germline segment, possibly from a read error. V is TRBV28 and J is TRBJ2-7; unclear D gene. This CDR3 region has 11 residues. The germline gives CDR1 MDHEN, CDR2 SYDVKM. The CDR3 DNA follows: TGTGCCAGCAGTTTAGGGTCCGAGCGGTACTTC. Its translation: CASSLGSERYF.

The chain links TRBV28 to TRBJ1-5; D is unresolved. The length of the CDR3 is 14 residues. In germline, CDR1 is MDHEN, CDR2 SYDVKM. V was clipped by 4 bases and J by 4 bases, with 11 bases between them. Here the CDR3 DNA reads TGTGCCAGCAGTTCTGGAACTAGAAATCAGCCCCAGCATTTT. The encoded protein is CASSSGTRNQPQHF.

V and J are TRBV2 and TRBJ2-7, with D possibly TRBD2 on 7 matching bases. The germline V gene has CDR1 SNHLY and CDR2 FYNNEI. The ends were cut back, 5 bases at V and 6 bases at J, with 14 bases in the middle. The CDR3 covers 13 residues. The CDR3 DNA follows: TGTGCCAGCAGTAAGGGGGGGGTTGGCGAGCAGTACTTC. As protein: CASSKGGVGEQYF. The whole variable domain, remainder taken from reference TRBV2 and TRBJ2-7, is EPEVTQTPSHQVTQMGQEVILRCVPISNHLYFYWYRQILGQKVEFLVSFYNNEISEKSEIFDDQFSVERPDGSNFTLKIRSTKLEDSAMYFCASSKGGVGEQYFGPGTRLTVT.

This clone has just one count. The rearrangement joins TRBV10-1 to TRBJ2-7, with D maybe TRBD1 (6 bases). Germline assignment: CDR1 WNHNN and CDR2 SYGVQD (reference sequence). This CDR3 region has 14 residues. V was shortened by 0 bases and J by 3 bases, with 9 bases between the two germline ends. Here the CDR3 DNA reads TGCGCCAGCAGTGAGTCGCAGGGGAGCTACGAGCAGTACTTC. Translating gives CASSESQGSYEQYF.

CDR3 nucleotide sequence: TGCGCCAGCAGTATCAGGGGAAGCTCCTACAATGAGCAGTTCTTC. It is translated as CASSIRGSSYNEQFF. The rearrangement links TRBV5-1 to TRBJ2-1; a possible D gene is TRBD1 (6 bases). The CDR3 covers 15 residues. With 5 bases removed from V and 0 bases from J, the gap between germline ends came to 12 bases. Germline V gene sequence: CDR1 SGHRS, CDR2 YFSETQ.

The chain combines TRBV28 with TRBJ1-2; 9 bases fit TRBD1. The CDR3 spans 16 residues. The germline V gene has CDR1 MDHEN and CDR2 SYDVKM. After removal of 4 bases from V and 4 bases from J, the junction contained 10 bases not matched to a gene. Here the CDR3 reads CASSSPGQGKGYGYTF. CDR3 coding DNA: TGTGCCAGCAGTTCCCCGGGACAGGGAAAGGGCTATGGCTACACCTTC.

The chain joins TRBV28 to TRBJ2-3, with D maybe TRBD1 (6 bases). V was trimmed by 3 bases and J by 3 bases, leaving 16 bases between them. The germline gives CDR1 MDHEN, CDR2 SYDVKM. The CDR3 consists of 16 residues. CDR3 in amino acids: CASSFGGQLWTDTQYF. The DNA for the CDR3 is TGTGCCAGCAGTTTTGGAGGACAGCTATGGACAGATACGCAGTATTTT.

J is TRBJ1-4 and V is TRBV11-2, with D possibly TRBD1 on 5 matching bases. Germline loops: CDR1 SGHAT, CDR2 FQNNGV. The CDR3 consists of 16 residues. The germline V and J ends were trimmed by 1 base and 5 bases, with 14 bases remaining between them. As DNA, the CDR3 is TGTGCCAGCAGCTTAGGAAATCAGGGCAGGAATGAAAAACTGTTTTTT. Translation: CASSLGNQGRNEKLFF.

This clone has a single count. J is TRBJ2-3 and V is TRBV7-6, with TRBD2 matching over 14 bases. Germline lookup yields CDR1 SGHVS and CDR2 FNYEAQ. The CDR3 consists of 17 residues. J gave up 1 base and V 5 bases, and 5 bases lay outside the gene matches. CDR3: CASSARLAGGGTDTQYF. In nucleotides, the CDR3 is TGTGCCAGCAGCGCCCGACTAGCGGGGGGGGGCACAGATACGCAGTATTTT.

V usage is TRBV9 and J usage is TRBJ2-1, with TRBD2 identical over 15 bases. Germline V CDR1 and CDR2: SGDLS, YYNGEE. V lost 3 bases, J lost 12 bases, and 10 bases stayed unmatched. The CDR3 is 16 residues long. Written as DNA, the CDR3 is TGTGCCAGCAGCGAGGGCCCCACGGGACTAGCGGGGGGGCAGTTCTTC. This sequence encodes CASSEGPTGLAGGQFF. The whole variable domain, filled in from reference TRBV9 and TRBJ2-1, reads DSGVTQTPKHLITATGQRVTLRCSPRSGDLSVYWYQQSLDQGLQFLIQYYNGEERAKGNILERFSAQQFPDLHSELNLSSLELGDSALYFCASSEGPTGLAGGQFFGPGTRLTVL.

This clone appeared a few times. V is TRBV7-2 and J is TRBJ1-5; a possible D gene is TRBD1 (6 bases). The CDR3 contains 13 residues. The V end lost 3 bases, the J end lost 6 bases, and 9 bases lay between the germline ends. CDR1 and CDR2 (germline): SGHTA, FQGNSA. CDR3 coding DNA: TGTGCCAGCAGCTTGGGGGCAGGTCAGCCCCAGCATTTT. This translates into CASSLGAGQPQHF.

The chain uses TRBV11-2 and TRBJ2-7; 7 bases map to TRBD1. CDR1 SGHAT and CDR2 FQNNGV come from the germline V gene. V shed 7 bases and J 0 bases; nucleotides not matched to a gene: 12. The CDR3 has 16 amino acids. The CDR3 loop is CASIFYIRDSSYEQYF. CDR3 DNA: TGTGCCAGCATTTTCTACATTCGGGACAGCTCCTACGAGCAGTACTTC.

This chain links TRBV19 with TRBJ2-3; TRBD2 aligns across 11 bases. CDR1 LNHDA and CDR2 SQIVND come from the germline V gene (reference sequence). V was clipped by 8 bases and J by 2 bases; unmatched bases: 15. The CDR3 consists of 18 residues. The CDR3 DNA reads TGTGCCAGTTCAAATCGGGGTTTAGCGGGAGGGCCCACAGATACGCAGTATTTT. It yields the protein CASSNRGLAGGPTDTQYF.

This clone was picked up one time. The chain is built from TRBV10-3 and TRBJ2-7; 7 bases fit TRBD1. The ends lost 7 bases at V and 2 bases at J; junction bases unmatched: 5. Germline V lookup: CDR1 ENHRY, CDR2 SYGVKD. This CDR3 is 13 amino acids long. Here the CDR3 reads CAINRGNTYEQYF. The CDR3 DNA sequence: TGTGCCATCAACAGGGGCAACACCTACGAGCAGTACTTC.

The V gene is TRBV9, the J gene TRBJ2-1, with 12 bases identical to TRBD2. CDR1 SGDLS and CDR2 YYNGEE come from the germline V gene. V shed 0 bases and J 6 bases; nucleotides not matched to a gene: 4. The CDR3 sequence is 16 residues long. CDR3 in amino acids: CASSVEASGGGNEQFF. The CDR3 coding sequence is TGTGCCAGCAGCGTAGAGGCTAGCGGGGGGGGCAATGAGCAGTTCTTC.

The chain combines TRBV4-3 with TRBJ1-2; tentative D call: TRBD1 (6 bases). The CDR3 is 16 amino acids. The germline V gene has CDR1 LGHNA and CDR2 YSLEER. Deletions cut 0 bases from V and 3 bases from J, with 14 bases between. CDR3 sequence: CASSQERSTGHYGYTF. CDR3 coding DNA: TGCGCCAGCAGCCAAGAAAGGTCAACAGGGCACTATGGCTACACCTTC.

This clone appeared a single time. This chain connects TRBV29-1 to TRBJ2-5; 11 bases agree with TRBD1. The trim removed 5 bases at V and 4 bases at J, leaving 9 bases unmatched. CDR3 length equals 15 residues. Germline values: CDR1 SQVTM, CDR2 ANQGSEA. The CDR3 region has the DNA TGCAGCGTTACGACCGGGACAGGGGGAGGAGAGACCCAGTACTTC. Amino acid sequence: CSVTTGTGGGETQYF. The full variable domain, completed using reference TRBV29-1 and TRBJ2-5, is SAVISQKPSRDICQRGTSLTIQCQVDSQVTMMFWYRQQPGQSLTLIATANQGSEATYESGFVIDKFPISRPNLTFSTLTVSNMSPEDSSIYLCSVTTGTGGGETQYFGPGTRLLVL.

J is TRBJ2-7 and V is TRBV5-4; the D gene is possibly TRBD1 (5 bases). V shed 2 bases and J shed 6 bases, with 12 bases lying between them. The CDR3 loop spans 13 amino acids. Germline V gives CDR1 SGHNT, CDR2 YYREEE (reference sequence). The CDR3 is CASSFAGAGEQYF. The CDR3 bases are TGTGCCAGCAGCTTTGCTGGGGCCGGCGAGCAGTACTTC.

This rearrangement joins TRBV5-1 to TRBJ2-4, with 7 bases that match TRBD1. This CDR3 is 15 amino acids long. Germline V gene sequence: CDR1 SGHRS, CDR2 YFSETQ. Germline trimming cut 4 bases from V and 0 bases from J; bases unmatched to any gene: 4. The CDR3 DNA sequence: TGCGCCAGCAGCGAGGACAGGCTAGCCAAAAACATTCAGTACTTC. Its protein is CASSEDRLAKNIQYF.

The gene calls are TRBV28 and TRBJ2-2; possible D gene TRBD2, 5 bases. CDR3 size: 15 residues. Trimming took off 5 bases at V and 0 bases at J, with 10 bases between the two ends. CDR1 and CDR2 from the germline V gene are MDHEN and SYDVKM. This CDR3 is CASSPSGSNTGELFF. The CDR3 DNA sequence: TGTGCCAGCAGTCCTTCGGGATCGAACACCGGGGAGCTGTTTTTT.

The V and J genes are TRBV6-1 and TRBJ2-3; tentative D call: TRBD2 (5 bases). V shed 4 bases and J shed 3 bases, with 14 bases lying between them. This CDR3 is built from 15 residues. Germline V gene sequence: CDR1 MNHNS, CDR2 SASEGT. CDR3 DNA sequence: TGTGCCAGCAGTGTCGAGGGATCCGGTACAGATACGCAGTATTTT. Protein sequence: CASSVEGSGTDTQYF.

The chain couples TRBV4-1 to TRBJ2-1, with unresolved D. Per germline, CDR1 MGHRA and CDR2 YSYEKL. This CDR3 comprises 12 residues. Trimming took 2 bases from V and 9 from J, leaving 8 bases between them. CDR3 in amino acids: CASSQLAGEQFF. The CDR3 region has the DNA TGCGCCAGCAGCCAATTAGCTGGTGAGCAGTTCTTC.

The V gene is TRBV30, the J gene TRBJ1-5; 9 nucleotides line up with TRBD1. J gave up 2 bases and V 5 bases, and 13 bases lay outside the gene matches. Germline assignment: CDR1 GTSNPN and CDR2 SVGIG (reference sequence). The CDR3 length is 17 residues. The chain's CDR3 is CAWAHNAGQGGNQPQHF. CDR3 sequence (DNA): TGTGCCTGGGCCCACAACGCGGGACAGGGTGGCAATCAGCCCCAGCATTTT.

The chain has TRBV6-5 and TRBJ2-7; 9 nucleotides match TRBD1. V shed 2 bases and J 5 bases; nucleotides not matched to a gene: 7. The CDR3 contains 15 residues. Looked up from germline, CDR1 is MNHEY and CDR2 is SVGAGI. CDR3 sequence (DNA): TGTGCCAGCAGTTACCACGGACAGGGGTTCAACGAGCAGTACTTC. It encodes CASSYHGQGFNEQYF.

This chain uses TRBV18 with TRBJ2-4, with 9 bases identical to TRBD1. The CDR3 has 16 residues. Germline V lookup: CDR1 KGHSH, CDR2 LQKENI. The ends lost 4 bases at V and 7 bases at J; junction bases unmatched: 11. DNA for the CDR3: TGTGCCAGCTCACAAGGACAGGGGTCAGTTGCGAACATTCAGTACTTC. Translated: CASSQGQGSVANIQYF.

The CDR3, as DNA: TGTGCCAGCAGCTTTTCGGGGAACGAGCAGTACTTC. Amino acids: CASSFSGNEQYF. This chain connects TRBV7-9 to TRBJ2-7; D may be TRBD2 (5 bases). V was cut by 3 bases and J by 5 bases, with 8 bases left in between. The CDR3 runs to 12 residues. The germline V gene encodes CDR1 SEHNR and CDR2 FQNEAQ (reference sequence).

J is TRBJ2-5 and V is TRBV27; 12 nucleotides align to TRBD2. The CDR3 length is 15 residues. CDR1 and CDR2 (germline): MNHEY, SMNVEV (reference sequence). Trimming took 4 bases from V and 2 from J; bases not matched to a gene: 2. This CDR3 reads CASSYGTSGQETQYF. The CDR3 bases are TGTGCCAGCAGTTATGGGACTAGCGGGCAAGAGACCCAGTACTTC.

This sequence joins TRBV2 and TRBJ1-1; D may be TRBD1 (6 bases). Trimming stripped 7 bases from V and 7 bases from J, with 10 bases between. CDR1 is SNHLY, CDR2 FYNNEI, per germline. This CDR3 region has 11 residues. CDR3 coding DNA: TGTGCCAGCAAGGGGGGGCATGAAGCTTTCTTT. It yields the protein CASKGGHEAFF.

The chain carries TRBV15 and TRBJ2-6; D possibly corresponds to TRBD1 (6 bases). With 5 bases removed from V and 0 bases from J, the gap between germline ends came to 11 bases. Germline assignment: CDR1 LNHNV and CDR2 YYDKDF (reference sequence). This CDR3 comprises 16 residues. The CDR3 DNA follows: TGTGCCACCAGCGTTCTAGGGGGCTCTGGGGCCAACGTCCTGACTTTC. Its protein product is CATSVLGGSGANVLTF.